One T cell receptor (beta chain) is described in this entry. This sample was taken from a study of blood T cell repertoires in COVID-19. Looking at the study overall: Sites in the United States, Italy and Spain provided acute and convalescent COVID-19 samples. Sample material is recorded as cDNA or gDNA derived from T cells, B-cell-depleted T cells, or PBMCs.

Germline CDR1 is ENHRY and CDR2 is SYGVKD. The CDR3 is 13 residues long. V was clipped by 0 bases and J by 7 bases, with 4 bases between them. Only in-frame clones appear in the TCRdb table, and some are missing; sequencing was by immunoSEQ multiplex PCR. The sample has about 64,000 clones, about 70% seen once. The chain has TRBV10-3 and TRBJ1-6, with D unresolved. Sequencing used peripheral blood. The TCR sequence derives from a human donor in a cohort sampled during active COVID-19. CDR3 sequence: CAISESQNSPLHF. DNA for the CDR3: TGTGCCATCAGTGAGTCCCAAAATTCACCCCTCCACTTT.